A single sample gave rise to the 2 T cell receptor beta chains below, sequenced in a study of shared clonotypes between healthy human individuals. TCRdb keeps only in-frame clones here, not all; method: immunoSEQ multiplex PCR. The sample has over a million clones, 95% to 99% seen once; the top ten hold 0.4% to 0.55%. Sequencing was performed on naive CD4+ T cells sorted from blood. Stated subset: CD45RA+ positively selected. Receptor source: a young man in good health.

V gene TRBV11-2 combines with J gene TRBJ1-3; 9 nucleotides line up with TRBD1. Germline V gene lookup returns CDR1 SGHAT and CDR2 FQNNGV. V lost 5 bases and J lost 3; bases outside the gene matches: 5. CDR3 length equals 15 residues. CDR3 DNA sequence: TGTGCCAGCAGCCCAGGGGGACAGGGTGGAAACACCATATATTTT. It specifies CASSPGGQGGNTIYF.

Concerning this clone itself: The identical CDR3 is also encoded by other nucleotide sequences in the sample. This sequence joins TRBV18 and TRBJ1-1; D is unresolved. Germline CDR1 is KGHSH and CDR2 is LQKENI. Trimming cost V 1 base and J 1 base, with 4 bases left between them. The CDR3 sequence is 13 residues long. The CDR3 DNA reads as TGTGCCAGCTCACCACAGGAGAACACTGAAGCTTTCTTT. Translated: CASSPQENTEAFF.